This T cell receptor (beta chain) was identified during a study of control samples from healthy donors and cancer patients. Method: immunoSEQ multiplex PCR; TCRdb's copy keeps in-frame clones and lacks some. The sample holds 55,000 to 65,000 clones; approximately 89% are singletons and the top ten take roughly an eighth. CDR1 is MRHNA and CDR2 is SNTAGT in the germline V gene. This CDR3 spans 15 amino acids. V was clipped by 7 bases and J by 1 base, with 16 bases between them. This clone was observed once. The sequenced sample consisted of PBMCs. V and J are TRBV6-4 and TRBJ1-1; a possible D gene is TRBD1 (6 bases). The sequence came from a woman aged 55-70 years with lung cancer. This chain's CDR3 is CASKTRGGTNTEAFF. CDR3 bases: TGTGCCAGCAAAACCCGAGGGGGGACGAACACTGAAGCTTTCTTT.